These 4 T cell receptor beta chains were sequenced from one sample in a study of blood T cell repertoires in COVID-19. Method: immunoSEQ multiplex PCR; TCRdb's copy keeps in-frame clones and lacks some. The profile shows 90,000 or so clones, around 87% of them singletons. Sequencing was performed on peripheral blood. All receptors derive from a human donor in a cohort sampled during active COVID-19.

The chain couples TRBV6-5 to TRBJ1-1; a weak D match, TRBD1 (5 bases). V shed 8 bases and J shed 4 bases, with 14 bases lying between them. Germline V gives CDR1 MNHEY, CDR2 SVGAGI. The CDR3 length is 13 residues. The CDR3 spells CASGPGGGTEAFF. CDR3 nucleotides: TGTGCCAGCGGCCCCGGGGGGGGCACTGAAGCTTTCTTT.

The chain couples TRBV6-5 to TRBJ2-3; D not certain. There are 14 residues in the CDR3. V dropped 2 bases and J dropped 8 bases, with 14 bases sitting between them. CDR1 and CDR2 (germline): MNHEY, SVGAGI. CDR3 in amino acids: CASSYDSPEGTQYF. CDR3 DNA: TGTGCCAGCAGTTACGACTCGCCCGAAGGTACGCAGTATTTT.

This chain uses TRBV5-1 with TRBJ2-5, with 9 positions matching TRBD2. The CDR3 is 16 amino acids. With V trimmed by 0 bases and J by 2 bases, 5 bases remained unmatched. Per germline, CDR1 SGHRS and CDR2 YFSETQ. In DNA form, the CDR3 reads TGCGCCAGCAGCTTGGGTCCTAGCGGGGATCAAGAGACCCAGTACTTC. It specifies CASSLGPSGDQETQYF.

J is TRBJ2-7 and V is TRBV19; 9 nucleotides align to TRBD2. The junction had 15 bases not matched to a gene; V was cut back by 6 bases and J by 3 bases. The CDR3 covers 17 residues. The germline gives CDR1 LNHDA, CDR2 SQIVND (reference sequence). The CDR3, as DNA: TGTGCCAGTAGCCCCGGGGGAGGAGTAGCGGGAGTCTACGAGCAGTACTTC. This codes for CASSPGGGVAGVYEQYF.